The next 6 T cell receptor beta chains were all read from a single sample in a study of cytomegalovirus exposure and HLA in healthy donors. 60 Vbeta and 13 Jbeta primers were used in PCR. Produced via immunoSEQ multiplex PCR; TCRdb's table is partial and in-frame only. The sample contains 100,000 to 150,000 clones, 80% of which appear only once. Sequenced: PBMCs. The receptors stem from a female donor in good health and CMV-seronegative.

Only one count was recorded for this clone. CDR3 nucleotides: TGTGCCAGTAGTGAGGGCATGGGCACTGAAGCTTTCTTT. It translates to CASSEGMGTEAFF. The V call is TRBV19, the J call TRBJ1-1; D is unclear. Germline assignment: CDR1 LNHDA and CDR2 SQIVND (reference sequence). The CDR3 is 13 residues long. V lost 5 bases, J lost 4 bases, and 11 bases lay in between.

This chain joins TRBV5-1 and TRBJ1-1; TRBD1 might be the D (5 bases). CDR1 is SGHRS and CDR2 is YFSETQ in the germline V gene. The CDR3 length is 13 residues. V lost 3 bases and J 1 base, leaving 7 bases between the germline ends. The CDR3 loop reads CASSWGRNTEAFF. DNA of the CDR3: TGCGCCAGCAGCTGGGGCCGGAACACTGAAGCTTTCTTT.

The genes are TRBV5-8 and TRBJ1-1; D is unclear. The length of the CDR3 is 13 residues. Germline V gives CDR1 SGHTS, CDR2 YDEGEE. With 2 bases removed from V and 8 bases from J, the gap between germline ends came to 13 bases. CDR3 coding DNA: TGTGCCAGCAGCTTTAGTGATAGCAGAGAAGCTTTCTTT. This codes for CASSFSDSREAFF.

The chain carries TRBV6-1 and TRBJ1-1; TRBD1 agrees at 8 bases. CDR1 and CDR2 from the germline V gene are MNHNS and SASEGT. The CDR3 consists of 14 residues. Unmatched junction bases numbered 5, after V lost 4 bases and J lost 4 bases. This CDR3 reads CASSAAGGPTEAFF. The CDR3, as DNA: TGTGCCAGCAGTGCCGCAGGGGGCCCCACTGAAGCTTTCTTT.

The rearrangement uses TRBV19 and TRBJ1-3; D is possibly TRBD1 (6 bases). V was cut by 7 bases and J by 4 bases, with 14 bases left in between. CDR1 is LNHDA and CDR2 is SQIVND in the germline V gene (reference sequence). This CDR3 contains 14 residues. The CDR3 reads CASTARTDGNTIYF. The CDR3 DNA is TGTGCCAGTACCGCACGGACAGACGGAAACACCATATATTTT.

The rearrangement links TRBV4-2 to TRBJ2-1; TRBD2 aligns across 9 bases. The V gene end was trimmed by 0 bases and the J gene end by 4 bases; junction bases not matched to a gene: 4. Germline lookup yields CDR1 LGHNA and CDR2 YNFKEQ. The CDR3 extends over 16 amino acids. The CDR3 bases are TGTGCCAGCAGCCAAGAAGGGACTAGCATTTACAATGAGCAGTTCTTC. Protein: CASSQEGTSIYNEQFF.